This passage covers 8 T cell receptor beta chains from one sample sequenced in a study of cytomegalovirus exposure and HLA in healthy donors. Primers included in the PCR were 60 Vbeta and 13 Jbeta primers. Some clones are missing from TCRdb's copy, which holds only in-frame ones; the method was immunoSEQ multiplex PCR. The profile covers fewer than 200,000 clones, with around nine tenths appearing a single time and more than 0.7% taken by the ten largest. Sample: PBMCs. Receptor source: a woman in her twenties or thirties in good health and CMV-seronegative.

The chain employs TRBV2 and TRBJ1-2, with 7 bases that match TRBD1. The CDR3 runs 13 residues. CDR1 SNHLY and CDR2 FYNNEI come from the germline V gene. The V and J ends lost 2 bases and 8 bases, in that order; junction bases with no gene match: 5. In DNA form, the CDR3 reads TGTGCCAGCAGTGAAACGCAGGGGGACGGCTACACCTTC. Translated: CASSETQGDGYTF. Full variable domain (missing parts from reference TRBV2 and TRBJ1-2): EPEVTQTPSHQVTQMGQEVILRCVPISNHLYFYWYRQILGQKVEFLVSFYNNEISEKSEIFDDQFSVERPDGSNFTLKIRSTKLEDSAMYFCASSETQGDGYTFGSGTRLTVV.

The rearrangement uses TRBV28 and TRBJ2-5, with TRBD2 identical over 12 bases. The assigned J gene may be wrong: the sequence end matches TRBJ2-7 better. The CDR3 has 16 residues. Germline CDR1 and CDR2: MDHEN and SYDVKM. The CDR3, as DNA: TGTGCCAGCAGTATTTACGGGACTAGCGGGTCCTACGAGCAGTACTTC. Translation: CASSIYGTSGSYEQYF.

The rearrangement links TRBV2 to TRBJ1-2; TRBD1 is a possible D gene (6 bases). The CDR3 sequence is 14 residues long. V shed 6 bases and J shed 3 bases, with 14 bases lying between them. The germline V gene encodes CDR1 SNHLY and CDR2 FYNNEI. The CDR3 DNA follows: TGTGCCAGCAGCGCCAGGGGAACAGACTATGGCTACACCTTC. Protein sequence: CASSARGTDYGYTF.

The V call is TRBV9, the J call TRBJ2-5; TRBD2 matches at 7 bases. Per germline, CDR1 SGDLS and CDR2 YYNGEE. V dropped 3 bases and J dropped 4; count of bases not matched to a gene: 9. The CDR3 covers 15 residues. CDR3 sequence reads: CASSAQMGGSETQYF. The DNA for the CDR3 is TGTGCCAGCAGCGCCCAGATGGGGGGGTCAGAGACCCAGTACTTC.

The rearrangement uses TRBV13 and TRBJ1-2, with a weak D call TRBD1 (5 bases). Germline-derived CDR1 and CDR2 are PRHDT and FYEKMQ (reference sequence). The CDR3 is 12 amino acids. V lost 8 bases, J lost 5 bases, and 12 bases lay in between. CDR3 protein: CASSSRGYGYTF. The CDR3 DNA sequence: TGTGCCAGCTCGTCTCGGGGGTATGGCTACACCTTC. Complete variable domain (other parts from reference TRBV13 and TRBJ1-2): AAGVIQSPRHLIKEKRETATLKCYPIPRHDTVYWYQQGPGQDPQFLISFYEKMQSDKGSIPDRFSAQQFSDYHSELNMSSLELGDSALYFCASSSRGYGYTFGSGTRLTVV.

The CDR3 here is CASSWTTYSHDTQYF. Here the CDR3 DNA reads TGTGCCAGCAGTTGGACTACATACTCACATGATACGCAGTATTTT. The genes are TRBV28 and TRBJ2-3; D is possibly TRBD2 (6 bases). CDR1 MDHEN and CDR2 SYDVKM come from the germline V gene. Trimming stripped 4 bases from V and 6 bases from J, with 17 bases between. The CDR3 spans 15 residues.

The chain joins TRBV11-2 to TRBJ1-2, with a tentative D call TRBD1 (5 bases). Looked up from germline, CDR1 is SGHAT and CDR2 is FQNNGV. This CDR3 comprises 14 residues. V was trimmed by 3 bases and J by 4 bases, leaving 12 bases between them. This chain's CDR3 is CASSLWTKFYGYTF. DNA for the CDR3: TGTGCCAGCAGCTTGTGGACAAAATTCTATGGCTACACCTTC.

The rearrangement links TRBV6-5 to TRBJ1-1; D is ambiguous. V gave up 7 bases and J gave up 8 bases, with 11 bases separating them. The germline V gene encodes CDR1 MNHEY and CDR2 SVGAGI. CDR3 size: 11 residues. The DNA for the CDR3 is TGTGCCAGCACCCCCGGGAGGGAAGCTTTCTTT. This sequence encodes CASTPGREAFF.